This record concerns one T cell receptor beta chain sequence. The antigen remains undetermined. This entry is derived from a study of T cell responses to AZD1222 COVID-19 vaccine. The CDR3 loop spans 12 amino acids. V was trimmed by 8 bases and J by 8 bases, leaving 10 bases between them. Germline loops: CDR1 MNHEY, CDR2 SVGAGI. The study's findings and limits: The span of vaccine-associated CD4 TCRs extended across spike, with dominance at 160-218 and 743-854. Every sample of the repertoires postdated the peak T cell response.

The protocol was immunoSEQ multiplex PCR, while the TCRdb copy is restricted to in-frame clones and leaves out a portion. This repertoire shows 150,000 to 200,000 clones, roughly 94% found once; its top ten account for 1% to 1.5%. This specimen was peripheral blood, taken 28 days after the second AZD1222 dose. The chain carries TRBV6-5 and TRBJ1-6; D is unresolved. The TCR was taken from an adult who received the AZD1222 COVID-19 vaccine. The CDR3 DNA follows: TGTGCCAGCGCGGATCTCGATTCACCCCTCCACTTT. It yields the protein CASADLDSPLHF.